These T cell receptor beta chains were read from a single sample in a study of CD8+ T cells in alopecia areata. Sequenced by immunoSEQ multiplex PCR; TCRdb stores in-frame clones only, minus some. Among around 110,000 clones listed, over 80% were seen once. This specimen was CD8+ T cells sorted from blood, taken at week 24, from a patient treated with tofacitinib. The receptors were sampled from a human donor with alopecia areata. CDR3s include the opening cysteine and the closing phenylalanine or tryptophan. A D gene is named only where the DNA matches it firmly. Clone size appears in some rows only: once, few, many, or a class for an expanded clone.

j_call clone_size d_call v_call cdr3_aa cdr3_nt
TRBJ2-5 - - TRBV6-5 CASSYSRKEETQYF TGTGCCAGCAGTTACTCGAGGAAAGAAGAGACCCAGTACTTC
TRBJ1-3 - TRBD1 TRBV4-1 CASSQPLGQGAGNTIYF TGCGCCAGCAGCCAGCCGCTCGGACAGGGGGCTGGAAACACCATATATTTT
TRBJ2-5 - TRBD2 TRBV15 CATRGGSDETQYF TGTGCCACCCGGGGGGGCAGCGACGAGACCCAGTACTTC
TRBJ1-5 - - TRBV2 CASSPGGPALYQPQHF TGTGCCAGCAGTCCCGGAGGGCCAGCCTTATATCAGCCCCAGCATTTT
TRBJ2-2 - - TRBV10-3 CAIRRSDRDDGELFF TGTGCCATCCGAAGGTCGGACCGGGACGACGGGGAGCTGTTTTTT
TRBJ2-7 - TRBD1 TRBV7-9 CASSDGTGPYYEQYF TGTGCCAGCAGCGACGGGACAGGGCCTTACTACGAGCAGTACTTC
TRBJ1-2 few - TRBV29-1 CSVASSYGYTF TGCAGCGTTGCCAGCTCCTATGGCTACACCTTC
TRBJ2-2 - - TRBV19 CASQPGTGELFF TGTGCCAGTCAGCCGGGCACCGGGGAGCTGTTTTTT
TRBJ1-1 - - TRBV29-1 CSVGDLGREAFF TGCAGCGTTGGGGACCTCGGCAGGGAAGCTTTCTTT
TRBJ2-2 - - TRBV19 CASSIAGTHTGELFF TGTGCCAGTAGTATTGCAGGGACCCACACCGGGGAGCTGTTTTTT
TRBJ2-7 - TRBD2 TRBV13 CASTRGESYEQYF TGTGCCAGCACGCGGGGGGAATCCTACGAGCAGTACTTC
TRBJ2-5 - TRBD2 TRBV11-2 CASSPLAGDLLETQYF TGTGCCAGCAGCCCCTTAGCGGGGGATTTGTTGGAGACCCAGTACTTC
TRBJ2-7 - - TRBV6-1 CASSETGYEQYF TGTGCCAGCAGTGAGACTGGCTACGAGCAGTACTTC
TRBJ2-3 few TRBD2 TRBV7-9 CASSSLSSLGTSFTDTQYF TGTGCCAGCAGCTCATTGTCGTCCCTGGGGACTAGCTTCACAGATACGCAGTATTTT
TRBJ2-7 - TRBD1 TRBV6-6 CASSPGTGFEYF TGTGCCAGCAGTCCCGGGACAGGGTTTGAGTACTTC
TRBJ2-1 - - TRBV5-1 CASSLGQLNEQFF TGCGCCAGCAGCCTAGGACAACTAAATGAGCAGTTCTTC
TRBJ2-1 - TRBD1 TRBV7-6 CASSLGDRGDEQFF TGTGCCAGCAGCTTAGGGGACAGGGGGGATGAGCAGTTCTTC
TRBJ2-7 few - TRBV13 CASSFGYEQYF TGTGCCAGCAGCTTTGGGTACGAGCAGTACTTC
TRBJ1-1 - - TRBV27 CASSPPERQDEAFF TGTGCCAGCAGTCCCCCGGAGAGACAGGATGAAGCTTTCTTT